One T cell receptor beta chain is described in this entry. The data originate from a study of chemoradiotherapy in HPV16-positive cancers. CDR1 and CDR2 from the germline V gene are KGHSH and LQKENI. The CDR3 contains 13 residues. V lost 3 bases, J lost 5 bases, and 1 base stayed unmatched. Assay: immunoSEQ multiplex PCR; the TCRdb copy retains only in-frame clones and omits some. The profile covers around 5,000 clones, with 80% to 90% appearing a single time and about 4.1% taken by the ten largest. Sample: tumor tissue, taken from a patient who underwent chemoradiotherapy. This receptor was taken from a human donor with HPV-associated anogenital cancer. The V gene is TRBV18, the J gene TRBJ2-4; 7 bases match TRBD1. The CDR3 DNA follows: TGTGCCAGCTCACCTGGGACAGAAAACATTCAGTACTTC. Translating gives CASSPGTENIQYF.